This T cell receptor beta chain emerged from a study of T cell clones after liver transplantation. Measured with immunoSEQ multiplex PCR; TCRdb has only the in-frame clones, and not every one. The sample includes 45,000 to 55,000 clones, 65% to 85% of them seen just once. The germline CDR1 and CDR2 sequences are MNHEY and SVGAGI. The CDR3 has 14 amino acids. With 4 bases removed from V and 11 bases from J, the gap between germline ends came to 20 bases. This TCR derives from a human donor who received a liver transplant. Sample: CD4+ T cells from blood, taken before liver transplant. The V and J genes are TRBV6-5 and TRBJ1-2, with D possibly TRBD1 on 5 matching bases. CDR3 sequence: CASSSGQDQGRYTF. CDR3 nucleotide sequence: TGTGCCAGCAGTTCCGGTCAGGATCAGGGCCGTTACACCTTC.